These 2 T cell receptor beta chains share one sample of origin, sequenced in a study of shared clonotypes between healthy human individuals. Clones were read by immunoSEQ multiplex PCR, and TCRdb kept only the in-frame ones, dropping some. The top ten clones hold 0.1% to 0.15% of a sample with some 2,100,000 clones, more than 90% of them seen once. The sequenced material came from naive CD4+ T cells sorted from blood. Subset indicated: CD45RA+ positively selected. These receptors came from a man aged 18 to 29 in good health.

A few counts support this clone. The chain couples TRBV5-1 to TRBJ2-7; 10 nucleotides match TRBD2. The CDR3 length is 16 residues. CDR1 is SGHRS, CDR2 YFSETQ, per germline. V lost 0 bases, J lost 4 bases, and 7 bases stayed unmatched. CDR3 sequence: CASSLDPSGGGYEQYF. For the CDR3, the DNA is TGCGCCAGCAGCTTGGACCCTAGCGGGGGAGGGTACGAGCAGTACTTC.

The chain links TRBV30 to TRBJ2-5; the D gene could be TRBD1 or TRBD2 (5 bases each). CDR1 is GTSNPN and CDR2 is SVGIG in the germline V gene (reference sequence). The CDR3 has 15 residues. The V gene lost 1 base and the J gene lost 5 bases, with 17 bases spanning the gap. The chain's CDR3 is CAWSGSGPWGETQYF. The CDR3 nucleotides read TGTGCCTGGAGTGGCTCCGGGCCCTGGGGGGAGACCCAGTACTTC.